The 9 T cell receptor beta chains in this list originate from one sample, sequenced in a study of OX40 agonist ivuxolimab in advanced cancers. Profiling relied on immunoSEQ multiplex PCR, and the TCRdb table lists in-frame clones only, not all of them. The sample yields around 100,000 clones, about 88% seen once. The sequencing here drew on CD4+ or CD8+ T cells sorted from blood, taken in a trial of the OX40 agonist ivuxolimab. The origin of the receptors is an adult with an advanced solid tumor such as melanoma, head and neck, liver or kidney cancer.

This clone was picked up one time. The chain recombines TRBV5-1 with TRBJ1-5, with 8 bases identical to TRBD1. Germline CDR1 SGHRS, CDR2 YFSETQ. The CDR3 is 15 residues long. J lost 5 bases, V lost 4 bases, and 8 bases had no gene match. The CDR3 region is CASSPGQGGHQPQHF. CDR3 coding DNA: TGCGCCAGCAGCCCCGGACAGGGAGGACATCAGCCCCAGCATTTT.

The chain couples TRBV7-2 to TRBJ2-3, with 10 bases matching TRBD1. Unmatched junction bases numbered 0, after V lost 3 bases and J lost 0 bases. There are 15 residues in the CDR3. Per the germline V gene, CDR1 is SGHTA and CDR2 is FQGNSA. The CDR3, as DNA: TGTGCCAGCAGCTTGGACAGGGGGAGCACAGATACGCAGTATTTT. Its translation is CASSLDRGSTDTQYF. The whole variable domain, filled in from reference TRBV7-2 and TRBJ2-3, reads GAGVSQSPSNKVTEKGKDVELRCDPISGHTALYWYRQSLGQGLEFLIYFQGNSAPDKSGLPSDRFSAERTGGSVSTLTIQRTQQEDSAVYLCASSLDRGSTDTQYFGPGTRLTVL.

In nucleotides, the CDR3 is TGTGCCAGCGGCACAGGGCCTGGGACCCAGTACTTC. It yields the protein CASGTGPGTQYF. The rearrangement links TRBV27 to TRBJ2-5; tentatively, D is TRBD1 (6 bases). Deletions cut 8 bases from V and 7 bases from J, with 14 bases between. The germline V gene has CDR1 MNHEY and CDR2 SMNVEV (reference sequence). The CDR3 covers 12 residues.

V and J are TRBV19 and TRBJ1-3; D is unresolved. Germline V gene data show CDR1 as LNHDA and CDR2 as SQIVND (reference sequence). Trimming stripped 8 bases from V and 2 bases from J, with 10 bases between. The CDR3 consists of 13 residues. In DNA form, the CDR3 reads TGTGCCAGTTCTGCACGGACTGGAAACACCATATATTTT. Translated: CASSARTGNTIYF.

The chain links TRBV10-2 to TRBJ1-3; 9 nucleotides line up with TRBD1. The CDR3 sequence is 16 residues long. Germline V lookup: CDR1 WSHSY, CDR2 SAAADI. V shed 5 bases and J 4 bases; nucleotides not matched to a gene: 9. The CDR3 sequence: CASSRRPGQGGNTIYF. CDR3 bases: TGCGCCAGCAGTAGGCGACCGGGACAGGGAGGAAACACCATATATTTT.

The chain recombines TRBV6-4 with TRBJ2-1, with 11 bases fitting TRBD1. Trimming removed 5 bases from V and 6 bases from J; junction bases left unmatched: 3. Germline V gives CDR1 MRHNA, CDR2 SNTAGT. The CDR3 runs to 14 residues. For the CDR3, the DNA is TGTGCCAGCAGTCGGACAGGGGGCTCCAATGAGCAGTTCTTC. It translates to CASSRTGGSNEQFF.

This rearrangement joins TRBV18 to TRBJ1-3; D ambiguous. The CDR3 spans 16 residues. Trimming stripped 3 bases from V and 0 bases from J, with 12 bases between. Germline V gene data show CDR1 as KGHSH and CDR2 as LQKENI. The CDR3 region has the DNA TGTGCCAGCTCACCCATTCAGAGCCCCTCTGGAAACACCATATATTTT. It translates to CASSPIQSPSGNTIYF.

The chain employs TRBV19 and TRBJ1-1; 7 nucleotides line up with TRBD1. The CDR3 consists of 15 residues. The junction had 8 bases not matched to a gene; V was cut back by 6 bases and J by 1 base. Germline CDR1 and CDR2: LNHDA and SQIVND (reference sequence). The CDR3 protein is CASRDTGQKNTEAFF. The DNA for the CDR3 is TGTGCCAGTAGAGATACGGGACAGAAGAACACTGAAGCTTTCTTT. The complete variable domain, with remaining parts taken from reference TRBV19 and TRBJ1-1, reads DGGITQSPKYLFRKEGQNVTLSCEQNLNHDAMYWYRQDPGQGLRLIYYSQIVNDFQKGDIAEGYSVSREKKESFPLTVTSAQKNPTAFYLCASRDTGQKNTEAFFGQGTRLTVV.

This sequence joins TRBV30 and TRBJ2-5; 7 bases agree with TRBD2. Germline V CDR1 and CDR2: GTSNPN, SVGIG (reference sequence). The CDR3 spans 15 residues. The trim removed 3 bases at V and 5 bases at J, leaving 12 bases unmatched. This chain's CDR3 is CAWRTGRGVGETQYF. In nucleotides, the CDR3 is TGTGCCTGGAGGACCGGCCGGGGGGTCGGGGAGACCCAGTACTTC.